Presented here are 11 T cell receptor beta chains from one specimen sequenced in a study of regulatory T cells in long-lasting Graves disease. The time point was: newly diagnosed GD, antithyroid drugs for less than 3 months. From RNA extracted from PBMCs, the TCR library was made. Building the TCR beta libraries relied on iRepertoire HTBI primers, and CDR3 regions underwent Arm-PCR. MiXCR, run by TCRdb on the multiplex PCR reads, gives a single entry per CDR3 protein. The sample holds hundreds of thousands of distinct CDR3 sequences; around 15% are singletons and the top ten take about 17%. The data were also submitted as part of a second study, on T cells in Graves' hyperthyroidism and ophthalmopathy.

Sequencing was performed on peripheral blood mononuclear cells (PBMCs), taken at new diagnosis, from a patient treated with antithyroid drugs. The receptors here all came from a woman aged 25 to 39 with Graves disease.

This clonotype was counted ten times or more. The chain links TRBV28 to TRBJ2-7; 11 bases agree with TRBD1. The trim removed 5 bases at V and 3 bases at J, leaving 6 bases unmatched. CDR3 size: 15 residues. Germline CDR1 is MDHEN and CDR2 is SYDVKM. Written as DNA, the CDR3 is TGTGCCAGCAGTCCAGGGGACAGGGGGGTCTACGAGCAGTACTTC. It is translated as CASSPGDRGVYEQYF.

As for this clonotype: It may be a read error: a sequence one base away is much more abundant. CDR3 in amino acids: CASSVTRQVYDEQFF. The CDR3 coding sequence is TGTGCCAGCTCCGTTACCCGGCAGGTCTACGATGAGCAGTTCTTC. The chain employs TRBV6-2 or TRBV6-3 and TRBJ2-1; D gene uncertain. The CDR3 is 15 residues long. Germline V gives CDR1 MNHEY, CDR2 SVGEGT.

This clonotype was recorded only once. The chain joins TRBV7-9 to TRBJ2-1; possibly TRBD2 for D (6 bases). The CDR3 runs to 17 residues. Germline CDR1 reads SEHNR; CDR2 reads FQNEAQ (reference sequence). The V end lost 0 bases, the J end lost 2 bases, and 14 bases lay between the germline ends. CDR3 loop: CASSLAGSSETYNEQFF. CDR3 nucleotide sequence: TGTGCCAGCAGCTTAGCGGGTTCTAGCGAGACCTACAATGAGCAGTTCTTC.

This clonotype was observed a few times. The chain employs TRBV7-9 and TRBJ2-3; D uncertain. Trimming removed 2 bases at V and 1 base at J, with 13 bases between. CDR1 is SEHNR and CDR2 is FQNEAQ in the germline V gene (reference sequence). The CDR3 covers 16 residues. The CDR3 coding sequence is TGTGCCAGCAGCTTAATGTTCGGGCTCGGCACAGATACGCAGTATTTT. It specifies CASSLMFGLGTDTQYF.

In this sample, this clonotype turned up a few times. A read error may produce the germline difference seen at one junction end. The chain links TRBV7-2 to TRBJ2-1; 9 nucleotides align to TRBD2. Germline CDR1 and CDR2: SGHTA and FQGNSA. The CDR3 spans 15 residues. CDR3 DNA sequence: TGTGCCAACAGCTTAGATGGCGGGAGGGGCTATGAGCAGTTCTTC. Amino acids: CANSLDGGRGYEQFF. The variable domain in full, with the rest retrieved from reference TRBV7-2 and TRBJ2-1, is GAGVSQSPSNKVTEKGKDVELRCDPISGHTALYWYRQSLGQGLEFLIYFQGNSAPDKSGLPSDRFSAERTGGSVSTLTIQRTQQEDSAVYLCANSLDGGRGYEQFFGPGTRLTVL.

This clonotype was seen just once. The chain is built from TRBV2 and TRBJ2-5; D unclear. The CDR3 consists of 12 residues. CDR1 SNHLY and CDR2 FYNNEI come from the germline V gene. V was pared by 8 bases and J by 4 bases, with 11 bases between. The CDR3 is CASGLDSETQYF. CDR3 nucleotides: TGTGCCAGCGGGCTAGACTCAGAGACCCAGTACTTC.

V gene TRBV6-1 combines with J gene TRBJ2-5; TRBD2 might be the D (5 bases). CDR3 length: 13 residues. The V end lost 2 bases, the J end lost 8 bases, and 12 bases lay between the germline ends. Germline V gene data show CDR1 as MNHNS and CDR2 as SASEGT. CDR3 protein: CASSETSLVTQYF. In nucleotides, the CDR3 is TGTGCCAGCAGTGAAACATCACTAGTTACCCAGTACTTC.

This clonotype came up a few times. J is TRBJ1-4 and V is TRBV3-1; D is possibly TRBD1 (6 bases). The CDR3 is 15 amino acids. V dropped 4 bases and J dropped 3 bases, with 12 bases sitting between them. CDR1 is LGHDT, CDR2 YNNKEL, per germline (reference sequence). The CDR3 region is CASSPPGASNEKLFF. The DNA of the CDR3 is TGTGCCAGCAGCCCGCCGGGGGCCTCTAATGAAAAACTGTTTTTT.

At least ten counts were recorded for this clonotype. The genes are TRBV6-1 and TRBJ2-1; 7 nucleotides line up with TRBD2. With 7 bases clipped from V and 6 bases from J, the junction kept 9 bases outside the gene matches. The CDR3 loop spans 14 amino acids. Germline V lookup: CDR1 MNHNS, CDR2 SASEGT. The CDR3 loop reads CASTRAGSANEQFF. CDR3 in DNA: TGTGCCAGCACTCGAGCGGGATCGGCCAATGAGCAGTTCTTC.

This clonotype was counted many times. The chain carries TRBV2 and TRBJ2-3; 12 bases align to TRBD2. Germline loops: CDR1 SNHLY, CDR2 FYNNEI. V dropped 4 bases and J dropped 4; count of bases not matched to a gene: 3. The CDR3 is 15 residues long. The CDR3 sequence: CASSGLAGVPDTQYF. CDR3 DNA: TGTGCCAGCAGTGGACTAGCGGGAGTTCCAGATACGCAGTATTTT.

The genes are TRBV7-3 and TRBJ2-7, with 9 bases identical to TRBD1. The CDR3 sequence is 15 residues long. Germline V gene lookup returns CDR1 SGHTA and CDR2 FQGTGA. With V trimmed by 1 base and J by 5 bases, 6 bases remained unmatched. CDR3 sequence: CASSLIGTGTNEQYF. The CDR3 nucleotides are TGTGCCAGCAGCTTAATAGGGACAGGGACCAACGAGCAGTACTTC.